Reported below is one T cell receptor (beta chain). Antigen specificity is unknown. The source of the sample is a study of blood T cells in healthy people across ages. Study-wide results and limits: When one million T cells were used, diversity estimates were thought to be underestimates.

The use of a sample-barcoded 5' primer and a J-beta primer mix characterized a second PCR of about 7 to 12 cycles. TCRdb redid the calling of the 5' RACE reads with MiXCR, one entry per CDR3 protein. The sample yields roughly 1.9 million distinct CDR3 sequences, about two fifths seen once. Germline V gene data show CDR1 as MGHDK and CDR2 as SYGVNS. Trimming stripped 6 bases from V and 2 bases from J, with 9 bases between. The length of the CDR3 is 13 residues. The V and J genes are TRBV25-1 and TRBJ2-3; D is unclear. Sequencing was performed on blood. The origin of this receptor is a human donor in good health. CDR3 bases: TGTGCCAGCAGGGCCGAGAACACAGATACGCAGTATTTT. Amino acid sequence: CASRAENTDTQYF.